The rows below give T cell receptor beta chains drawn from one sample of a study of vaccination and CD4 T cells after COVID-19. The antigens for these receptors are not known. Each CDR3 protein is one row after TCRdb ran MiXCR on the PCR reads. The data show 9,500 to 15,000 distinct CDR3 sequences, approximately 45% seen once. The material sequenced was CD4+ T cells from blood, cultured in vitro. These receptors originate from a human donor who had recovered from COVID-19. CDR3s include the opening cysteine and the closing phenylalanine or tryptophan. The order of the fields is D gene, clone size, CDR3 length, V gene, J gene, CDR3 DNA, CDR3 protein. A D gene is named only where the DNA matches it firmly. Expanded clones are given a class, and other clones once, few, many or no size at all.

D gene: NA
clone size: NA
CDR3 length: 13
V gene: TRBV28
J gene: TRBJ1-5
CDR3 DNA: TGTGCCAGCAGTTTACAGGGCAATCAGCCCCAGCATTTT
CDR3 protein: CASSLQGNQPQHF

D gene: NA
clone size: few
CDR3 length: 15
V gene: TRBV2
J gene: TRBJ1-1
CDR3 DNA: TGTGCCAGCAGTCTGAGGGACATCGCCGACACTGAAGCTTTCTTT
CDR3 protein: CASSLRDIADTEAFF

D gene: NA
clone size: NA
CDR3 length: 15
V gene: TRBV19
J gene: TRBJ2-4
CDR3 DNA: TGTGCCAGTAGCCGCCAGGGAAATGGCAAAAACATTCAGTACTTC
CDR3 protein: CASSRQGNGKNIQYF

D gene: TRBD2
clone size: NA
CDR3 length: 13
V gene: TRBV7-9
J gene: TRBJ2-7
CDR3 DNA: TGTGCCAGCGGGCGGGCGGGAGCGGGTGAGCAGTACTTC
CDR3 protein: CASGRAGAGEQYF

D gene: NA
clone size: few
CDR3 length: 16
V gene: TRBV6-1
J gene: TRBJ1-1
CDR3 DNA: TGTGCCAGCAGTCTCGGGGAGGGGACTGAGAACACTGAAGCTTTCTTT
CDR3 protein: CASSLGEGTENTEAFF

D gene: TRBD1
clone size: NA
CDR3 length: 17
V gene: TRBV28
J gene: TRBJ2-6
CDR3 DNA: TGTGCCAGCAGTTCTCCGACAGGGCGCTCTGGGGCCAACGTCCTGACTTTC
CDR3 protein: CASSSPTGRSGANVLTF

D gene: NA
clone size: NA
CDR3 length: 15
V gene: TRBV6-1
J gene: TRBJ2-1
CDR3 DNA: TGTGCCAGCAGTGAACAGGGTCCATCCTACAATGAGCAGTTCTTC
CDR3 protein: CASSEQGPSYNEQFF

D gene: NA
clone size: NA
CDR3 length: 12
V gene: TRBV29-1
J gene: TRBJ2-5
CDR3 DNA: TGCAGCGTTGGGGGGCAGGGAGAGACCCAGTACTTC
CDR3 protein: CSVGGQGETQYF

D gene: NA
clone size: NA
CDR3 length: 13
V gene: TRBV7-3
J gene: TRBJ1-1
CDR3 DNA: TGTGCCAGCAGCGTGGACAATCTCGCTGAAGCTTTCTTT
CDR3 protein: CASSVDNLAEAFF

D gene: NA
clone size: few
CDR3 length: 18
V gene: TRBV7-9
J gene: TRBJ1-1
CDR3 DNA: TGTGCCAGCAGCTATTATTTTAAGTTGGGCAGCGACCACACTGAAGCTTTCTTT
CDR3 protein: CASSYYFKLGSDHTEAFF

D gene: TRBD1
clone size: few
CDR3 length: 16
V gene: TRBV6-1
J gene: TRBJ2-7
CDR3 DNA: TGTGCCAGCGTAGATCCCGGGACAGGGGGCAGCGGGGAGCAGTACTTC
CDR3 protein: CASVDPGTGGSGEQYF

D gene: TRBD2
clone size: NA
CDR3 length: 19
V gene: TRBV30
J gene: TRBJ2-6
CDR3 DNA: TGTGCCTGGAGTGTACCCAGACTAGCGGGTCACTCTGGGGCCAACGTCCTGACTTTC
CDR3 protein: CAWSVPRLAGHSGANVLTF

D gene: TRBD2
clone size: few
CDR3 length: 17
V gene: TRBV6-1
J gene: TRBJ2-1
CDR3 DNA: TGTGCCAGCAGCCGTACTGGGTCAGCGGGAGGCAACAATGAGCAGTTCTTC
CDR3 protein: CASSRTGSAGGNNEQFF

D gene: TRBD1
clone size: NA
CDR3 length: 15
V gene: TRBV11-2
J gene: TRBJ2-1
CDR3 DNA: TGTGCCAGCAGCTTCAGTAACAGGGGGGTAAGTGAGCAGTTCTTC
CDR3 protein: CASSFSNRGVSEQFF

D gene: NA
clone size: NA
CDR3 length: 13
V gene: TRBV7-2
J gene: TRBJ2-5
CDR3 DNA: TGTGCCAGCAGCTTATCCCCTACTAGGGCCTGGTACTTC
CDR3 protein: CASSLSPTRAWYF

D gene: TRBD1
clone size: NA
CDR3 length: 16
V gene: TRBV14
J gene: TRBJ2-5
CDR3 DNA: TGTGCCAGCAGCCAACCGTCCTGGACAGGGATAGAGACCCAGTACTTC
CDR3 protein: CASSQPSWTGIETQYF

D gene: NA
clone size: NA
CDR3 length: 13
V gene: TRBV7-2
J gene: TRBJ1-5
CDR3 DNA: TGTGCCAGCAGCCCTAGTTACAATCGGCCCCAGCATTTT
CDR3 protein: CASSPSYNRPQHF

D gene: NA
clone size: few
CDR3 length: 14
V gene: TRBV7-9
J gene: TRBJ2-3
CDR3 DNA: TGTGCCAGCAGCCGGATTGGGGGCACAGATACGCAGTATTTT
CDR3 protein: CASSRIGGTDTQYF

D gene: NA
clone size: once
CDR3 length: 14
V gene: TRBV5-4
J gene: TRBJ2-2
CDR3 DNA: TGTGCCAGCAGCTTTTCAGGGAACACCGGGGAGCTGTTTTTT
CDR3 protein: CASSFSGNTGELFF

D gene: NA
clone size: NA
CDR3 length: 13
V gene: TRBV24-1
J gene: TRBJ2-3
CDR3 DNA: TGTGCCACCAGTGATCCAAGCCCAGATACGCAGTATTTT
CDR3 protein: CATSDPSPDTQYF

D gene: TRBD1
clone size: NA
CDR3 length: 13
V gene: TRBV10-3
J gene: TRBJ1-2
CDR3 DNA: TGTGCCATCACTAACGGACAGGGAGGGAGGTGCACCTTC
CDR3 protein: CAITNGQGGRCTF

D gene: NA
clone size: large
CDR3 length: 11
V gene: TRBV20-1
J gene: TRBJ2-7
CDR3 DNA: TGCAGTGCTAGCGGGAGTCGGGAGCAGTACTTC
CDR3 protein: CSASGSREQYF

D gene: NA
clone size: NA
CDR3 length: 12
V gene: TRBV5-5
J gene: TRBJ1-2
CDR3 DNA: TGTGCCAGCAGCCTGGACAACTATGGCTACACCTTC
CDR3 protein: CASSLDNYGYTF

D gene: NA
clone size: few
CDR3 length: 16
V gene: TRBV7-9
J gene: TRBJ2-2
CDR3 DNA: TGTGCCAGCATCCTTCGGACACCGCGGGCCACCGGGGAGCTGTTTTTT
CDR3 protein: CASILRTPRATGELFF

D gene: NA
clone size: NA
CDR3 length: 10
V gene: TRBV20-1
J gene: TRBJ2-7
CDR3 DNA: TGCAGTGCCCCTATGGGGACTCTGATTTTC
CDR3 protein: CSAPMGTLIF

D gene: NA
clone size: NA
CDR3 length: 13
V gene: TRBV19
J gene: TRBJ1-5
CDR3 DNA: TGTGCCAGATCCCGGGCCGATAATCAGCCCCAGCATTTT
CDR3 protein: CARSRADNQPQHF

D gene: TRBD2
clone size: few
CDR3 length: 14
V gene: TRBV27
J gene: TRBJ2-7
CDR3 DNA: TGTGCCAGCAGCCGGGCTAGCGGCCTCACGGGGCAGTACTTC
CDR3 protein: CASSRASGLTGQYF

D gene: NA
clone size: NA
CDR3 length: 12
V gene: TRBV20-1
J gene: TRBJ2-7
CDR3 DNA: TGCAGTGCTACTGGACTAAGGAGCGAGCAGTACTTC
CDR3 protein: CSATGLRSEQYF

D gene: NA
clone size: NA
CDR3 length: 16
V gene: TRBV20-1
J gene: TRBJ2-4
CDR3 DNA: TGCAGTGCTAGAGATCTGACAGGACTAGCCAAAAACATTCAGTACTTC
CDR3 protein: CSARDLTGLAKNIQYF

D gene: NA
clone size: NA
CDR3 length: 15
V gene: TRBV7-6
J gene: TRBJ1-4
CDR3 DNA: TGTGCCAGCAGCTCTCCAGGAGGAACTAATGAAAAACTGTTTTTT
CDR3 protein: CASSSPGGTNEKLFF

D gene: NA
clone size: NA
CDR3 length: 14
V gene: TRBV18
J gene: TRBJ2-1
CDR3 DNA: TGTGCCAGCTCACCACCATCCTCCTACAATGAGCAGTTCTTC
CDR3 protein: CASSPPSSYNEQFF

D gene: NA
clone size: NA
CDR3 length: 14
V gene: TRBV7-9
J gene: TRBJ2-5
CDR3 DNA: TGTGCCAGCAGCTTAGGCCTGGGACAAGAGACCCAGTACTTC
CDR3 protein: CASSLGLGQETQYF

D gene: NA
clone size: NA
CDR3 length: 17
V gene: TRBV20-1
J gene: TRBJ2-5
CDR3 DNA: TGCAGTGCTAGTCTTATGAATAGGTTAGGGGCTCGAGAGACCCAGTACTTC
CDR3 protein: CSASLMNRLGARETQYF

D gene: NA
clone size: few
CDR3 length: 15
V gene: TRBV30
J gene: TRBJ1-2
CDR3 DNA: TGTGCCTGGAGTGGAAGATGGGGTAACGGGTATGGCTACACCTTC
CDR3 protein: CAWSGRWGNGYGYTF

D gene: NA
clone size: NA
CDR3 length: 16
V gene: TRBV6-1
J gene: TRBJ1-3
CDR3 DNA: TGTGCCAGCAGTCCTCAGACGTTAAGGGCTGGAAACACCATATATTTT
CDR3 protein: CASSPQTLRAGNTIYF

D gene: NA
clone size: NA
CDR3 length: 12
V gene: TRBV2
J gene: TRBJ2-3
CDR3 DNA: TGTGCCAGCAGTGAGGGTCGAGATACGCAGTATTTT
CDR3 protein: CASSEGRDTQYF

D gene: NA
clone size: NA
CDR3 length: 16
V gene: TRBV5-1
J gene: TRBJ2-2
CDR3 DNA: TGCGCCAGCAGCCCCGACTCCACCCACATCACCGGGGAGCTGTTTTTT
CDR3 protein: CASSPDSTHITGELFF

D gene: NA
clone size: NA
CDR3 length: 13
V gene: TRBV7-3
J gene: TRBJ1-5
CDR3 DNA: TGTGCCAGCAGCTTAAATAGCAATCAGCCCCAGCATTTT
CDR3 protein: CASSLNSNQPQHF

D gene: NA
clone size: few
CDR3 length: 13
V gene: TRBV19
J gene: TRBJ1-1
CDR3 DNA: TGTGCCAGTAGTTCCAGACAGCACACTGAAGCTTTCTTT
CDR3 protein: CASSSRQHTEAFF

D gene: TRBD1
clone size: NA
CDR3 length: 15
V gene: TRBV20-1
J gene: TRBJ2-7
CDR3 DNA: TGCAGTGCTAGAGAAACCGGGACAGGGGGCTACGAGCAGTACTTC
CDR3 protein: CSARETGTGGYEQYF

D gene: TRBD1
clone size: NA
CDR3 length: 14
V gene: TRBV10-3
J gene: TRBJ2-5
CDR3 DNA: TGTGCCAGCAGTAGGACAGGGGGCGGTGAGACCCAGTACTTC
CDR3 protein: CASSRTGGGETQYF

D gene: TRBD1
clone size: NA
CDR3 length: 14
V gene: TRBV29-1
J gene: TRBJ1-1
CDR3 DNA: TGCAGCGCAGACCCACAGGGGGCTAACACTGAAGCTTTCTTT
CDR3 protein: CSADPQGANTEAFF

D gene: NA
clone size: once
CDR3 length: 15
V gene: TRBV11-2
J gene: TRBJ2-3
CDR3 DNA: TGTGCCAGCAGCTTTTCCGGGAGAGCGGCAGATACGCAGTATTTT
CDR3 protein: CASSFSGRAADTQYF

D gene: TRBD1
clone size: NA
CDR3 length: 16
V gene: TRBV7-2
J gene: TRBJ2-7
CDR3 DNA: TGTGCCAGCAGCTCATGGTGGACAGGGGGGTCCTACGAGCAGTACTTC
CDR3 protein: CASSSWWTGGSYEQYF

D gene: NA
clone size: NA
CDR3 length: 15
V gene: TRBV7-9
J gene: TRBJ2-7
CDR3 DNA: TGTGCCAGCAGCTTGGGGGGAGCTATCTCCTACGAGCAGTACTTC
CDR3 protein: CASSLGGAISYEQYF

D gene: NA
clone size: few
CDR3 length: 15
V gene: TRBV7-8
J gene: TRBJ1-5
CDR3 DNA: TGTGCCAGCAGCTTGACGCAGGGAAGGCATCAGCCCCAGCATTTT
CDR3 protein: CASSLTQGRHQPQHF

D gene: TRBD2
clone size: NA
CDR3 length: 13
V gene: TRBV24-1
J gene: TRBJ2-3
CDR3 DNA: TGTGCCACCAGGACTAGCGGCACAGATACGCAGTATTTT
CDR3 protein: CATRTSGTDTQYF

D gene: TRBD2
clone size: NA
CDR3 length: 17
V gene: TRBV7-9
J gene: TRBJ2-5
CDR3 DNA: TGTGCCGTGCCGCCCAGCGGGAGGGCCTTTGTCCAAGAGACCCAGTACTTC
CDR3 protein: CAVPPSGRAFVQETQYF

D gene: TRBD1
clone size: NA
CDR3 length: 14
V gene: TRBV6-1
J gene: TRBJ2-7
CDR3 DNA: TGTGCCAGCAGTGGACAGGGTATTCCCTACGAGCAGTACTTC
CDR3 protein: CASSGQGIPYEQYF

D gene: NA
clone size: few
CDR3 length: 13
V gene: TRBV20-1
J gene: TRBJ2-5
CDR3 DNA: TGCAGTGCAGCGGGACAAACACAAGAGACCCAGTACTTC
CDR3 protein: CSAAGQTQETQYF

D gene: TRBD2
clone size: NA
CDR3 length: 16
V gene: TRBV28
J gene: TRBJ2-5
CDR3 DNA: TGTGCCAGCAGTTTACCTCTAGCGGGAGCCCAAGAGACCCAGTACTTC
CDR3 protein: CASSLPLAGAQETQYF

D gene: NA
clone size: NA
CDR3 length: 22
V gene: TRBV21-1
J gene: TRBJ2-7
CDR3 DNA: TGTGCCAGCAGCAAAGTTCGGGGCAAGGGACTAGCGGGATACCTAGTTTCCTACGAGCAGTACTTC
CDR3 protein: CASSKVRGKGLAGYLVSYEQYF

D gene: TRBD1
clone size: medium-sized
CDR3 length: 20
V gene: TRBV15
J gene: TRBJ1-1
CDR3 DNA: TGTGCCACCAGCAAGGGACTTGGGGGGACAGGGGGCGGGTTGAACACTGAAGCTTTCTTT
CDR3 protein: CATSKGLGGTGGGLNTEAFF